This T cell receptor beta chain was obtained from a study of T cells after yellow fever vaccination. Study results and limitations: Overlap between CD4 and CD8 compartments was detected for a small share of clonotypes. Contaminating bulk clonotypes could be abundant in FACS-sorted repertoires. Subsequent to the booster, the majority of primary-vaccination clones reappeared (96% CD4, 70% to 90% CD8).

This CDR3 comprises 12 residues. Deletions cut 3 bases from V and 8 bases from J, with 11 bases between. CDR1 SGHRS and CDR2 YFSETQ come from the germline V gene. 5'RACE template switching produced TCR cDNA carrying a universal primer site and UMIs. TCRdb called the 5' RACE reads again in MiXCR, with one record for every CDR3 protein. The data hold 300,000 to 350,000 distinct CDR3 sequences, with roughly 8.3% observed a single time. This clonotype was counted a few times. Antigen unknown. The specimen comprised PBMCs, sampled approximately 40 days after the first yellow fever vaccination. This rearrangement joins TRBV5-1 to TRBJ1-1, with D unresolved. The receptor comes from a man aged 18 to 30 who received the YFV17D yellow fever vaccine. The CDR3 nucleotides are TGCGCCAGCAGCTACCCTGAATCGGAAGCTTTCTTT. Its translation is CASSYPESEAFF.